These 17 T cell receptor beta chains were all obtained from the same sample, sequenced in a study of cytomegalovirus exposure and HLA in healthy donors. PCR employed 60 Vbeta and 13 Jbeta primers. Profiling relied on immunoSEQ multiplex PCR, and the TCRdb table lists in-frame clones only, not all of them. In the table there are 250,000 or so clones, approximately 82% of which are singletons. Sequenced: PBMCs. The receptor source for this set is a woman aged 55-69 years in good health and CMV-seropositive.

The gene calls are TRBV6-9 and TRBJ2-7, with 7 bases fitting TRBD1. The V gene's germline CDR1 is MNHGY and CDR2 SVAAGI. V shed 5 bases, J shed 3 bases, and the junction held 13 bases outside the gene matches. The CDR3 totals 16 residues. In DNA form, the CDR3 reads TGTGCCAGCAGTCCTAGGCTAAGGGGGCCTAACTACGAGCAGTACTTC. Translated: CASSPRLRGPNYEQYF.

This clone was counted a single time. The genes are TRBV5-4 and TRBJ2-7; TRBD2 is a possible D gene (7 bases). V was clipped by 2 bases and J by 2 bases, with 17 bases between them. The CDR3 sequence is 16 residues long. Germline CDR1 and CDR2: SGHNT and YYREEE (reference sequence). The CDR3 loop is CASSLVGGGPPYEQYF. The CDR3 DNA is TGTGCCAGCAGCTTAGTTGGCGGGGGCCCCCCCTACGAGCAGTACTTC.

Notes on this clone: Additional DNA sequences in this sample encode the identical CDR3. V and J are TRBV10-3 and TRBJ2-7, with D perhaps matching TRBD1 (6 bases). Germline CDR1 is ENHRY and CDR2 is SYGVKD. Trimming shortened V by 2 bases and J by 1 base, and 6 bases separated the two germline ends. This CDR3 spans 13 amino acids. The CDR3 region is CAISEGTSYEQYF. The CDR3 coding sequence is TGTGCCATCAGTGAGGGGACATCCTACGAGCAGTACTTC.

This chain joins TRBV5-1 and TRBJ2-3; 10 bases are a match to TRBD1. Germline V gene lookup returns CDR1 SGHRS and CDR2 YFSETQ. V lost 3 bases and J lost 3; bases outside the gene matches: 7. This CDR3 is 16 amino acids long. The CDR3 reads CASSSSGTGVTDTQYF. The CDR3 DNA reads TGCGCCAGCAGCTCCTCCGGGACAGGGGTGACAGATACGCAGTATTTT.

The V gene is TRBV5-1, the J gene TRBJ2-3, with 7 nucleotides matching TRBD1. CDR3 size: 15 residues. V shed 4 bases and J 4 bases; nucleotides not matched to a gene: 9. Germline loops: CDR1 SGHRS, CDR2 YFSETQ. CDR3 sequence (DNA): TGCGCCAGCAGCCGGGACAGCCCGAACTCAGATACGCAGTATTTT. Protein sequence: CASSRDSPNSDTQYF.

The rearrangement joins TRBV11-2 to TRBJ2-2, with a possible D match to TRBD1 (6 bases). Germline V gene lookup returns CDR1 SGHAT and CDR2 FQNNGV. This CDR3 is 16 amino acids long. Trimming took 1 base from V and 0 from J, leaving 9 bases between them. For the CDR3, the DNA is TGTGCCAGCAGCTTAGCCGGACAGCCGAACACCGGGGAGCTGTTTTTT. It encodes CASSLAGQPNTGELFF.

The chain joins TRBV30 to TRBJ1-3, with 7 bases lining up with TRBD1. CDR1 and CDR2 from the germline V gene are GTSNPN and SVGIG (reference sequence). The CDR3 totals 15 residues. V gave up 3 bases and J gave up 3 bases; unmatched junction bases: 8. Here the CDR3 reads CAWRNKGQIGNTIYF. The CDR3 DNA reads TGTGCCTGGAGAAACAAGGGACAGATTGGAAACACCATATATTTT.

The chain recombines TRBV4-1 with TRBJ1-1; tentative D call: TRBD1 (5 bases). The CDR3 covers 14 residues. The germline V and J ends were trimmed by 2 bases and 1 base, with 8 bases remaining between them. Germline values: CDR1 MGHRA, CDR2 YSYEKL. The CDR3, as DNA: TGCGCCAGCAGCCAATTTACAGGGAACACTGAAGCTTTCTTT. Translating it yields CASSQFTGNTEAFF.

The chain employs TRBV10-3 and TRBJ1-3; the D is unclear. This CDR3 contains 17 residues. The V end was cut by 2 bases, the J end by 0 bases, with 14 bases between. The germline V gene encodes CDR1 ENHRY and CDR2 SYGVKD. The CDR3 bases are TGTGCCATCAGTGAGAAGAGGGCCAAGAGCTCTGGAAACACCATATATTTT. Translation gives CAISEKRAKSSGNTIYF.

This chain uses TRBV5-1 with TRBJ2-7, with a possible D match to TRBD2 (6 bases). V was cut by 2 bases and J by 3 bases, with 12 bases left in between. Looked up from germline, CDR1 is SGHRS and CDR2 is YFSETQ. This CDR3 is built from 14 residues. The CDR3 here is CASSLVGGDYEQYF. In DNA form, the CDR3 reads TGCGCCAGCAGCTTAGTGGGAGGCGACTACGAGCAGTACTTC.

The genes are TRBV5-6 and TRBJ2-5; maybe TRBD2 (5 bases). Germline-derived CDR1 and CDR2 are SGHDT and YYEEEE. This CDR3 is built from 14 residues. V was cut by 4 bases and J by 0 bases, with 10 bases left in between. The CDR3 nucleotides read TGTGCCAGCAGCATCGGGATCTACCAAGAGACCCAGTACTTC. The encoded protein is CASSIGIYQETQYF.

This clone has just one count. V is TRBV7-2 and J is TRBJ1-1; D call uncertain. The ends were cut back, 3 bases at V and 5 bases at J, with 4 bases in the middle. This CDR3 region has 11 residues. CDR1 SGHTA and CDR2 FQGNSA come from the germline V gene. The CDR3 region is CASSFRTEAFF. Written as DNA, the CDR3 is TGTGCCAGCAGCTTCCGGACTGAAGCTTTCTTT.

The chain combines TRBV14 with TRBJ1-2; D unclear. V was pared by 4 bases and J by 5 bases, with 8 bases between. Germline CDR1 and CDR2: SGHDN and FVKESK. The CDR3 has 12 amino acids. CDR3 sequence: CASSLRDYGYTF. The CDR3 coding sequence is TGTGCCAGCAGCCTAAGAGATTATGGCTACACCTTC.

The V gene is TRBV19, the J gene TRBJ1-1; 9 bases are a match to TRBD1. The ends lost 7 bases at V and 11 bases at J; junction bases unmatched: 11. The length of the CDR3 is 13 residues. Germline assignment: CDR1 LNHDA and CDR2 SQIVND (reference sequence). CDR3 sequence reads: CASIRDRAVGAFF. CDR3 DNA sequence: TGTGCCAGTATAAGGGACAGGGCTGTTGGTGCTTTCTTT.

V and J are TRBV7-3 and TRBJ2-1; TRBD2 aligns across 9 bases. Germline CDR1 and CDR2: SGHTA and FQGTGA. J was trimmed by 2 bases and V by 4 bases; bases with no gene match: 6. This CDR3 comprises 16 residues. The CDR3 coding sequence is TGTGCCAGCAGCTCGACCGGGACTAGCACCTACAATGAGCAGTTCTTC. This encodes CASSSTGTSTYNEQFF. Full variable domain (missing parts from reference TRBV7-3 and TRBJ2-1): GAGVSQTPSNKVTEKGKYVELRCDPISGHTALYWYRQSLGQGPEFLIYFQGTGAADDSGLPNDRFFAVRPEGSVSTLKIQRTERGDSAVYLCASSSTGTSTYNEQFFGPGTRLTVL.

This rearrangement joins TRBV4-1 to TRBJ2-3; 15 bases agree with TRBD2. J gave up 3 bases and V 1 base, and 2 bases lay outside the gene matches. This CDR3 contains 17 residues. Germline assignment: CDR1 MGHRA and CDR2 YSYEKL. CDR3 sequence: CASSQAGTSGRTDTQYF. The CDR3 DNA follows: TGCGCCAGCAGCCAAGCTGGGACTAGCGGGAGGACAGATACGCAGTATTTT.

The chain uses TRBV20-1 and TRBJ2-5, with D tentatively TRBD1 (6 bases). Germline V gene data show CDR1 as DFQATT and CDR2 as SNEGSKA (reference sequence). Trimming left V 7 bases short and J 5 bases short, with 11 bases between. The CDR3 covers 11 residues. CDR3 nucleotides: TGCAGTGTTAGTGACAGGGAGACCCAGTACTTC. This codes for CSVSDRETQYF.